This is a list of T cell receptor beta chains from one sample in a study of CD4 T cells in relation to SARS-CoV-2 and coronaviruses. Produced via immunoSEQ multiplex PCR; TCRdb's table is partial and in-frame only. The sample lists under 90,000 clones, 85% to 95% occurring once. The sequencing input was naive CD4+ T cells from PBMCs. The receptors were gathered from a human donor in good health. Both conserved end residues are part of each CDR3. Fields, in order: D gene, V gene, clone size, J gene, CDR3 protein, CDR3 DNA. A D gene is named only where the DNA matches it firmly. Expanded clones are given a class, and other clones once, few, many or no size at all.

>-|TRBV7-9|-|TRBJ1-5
CASSLWDRNQPQHF
TGTGCCAGCAGCTTATGGGACCGAAATCAGCCCCAGCATTTT
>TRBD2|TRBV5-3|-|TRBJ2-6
CARSLAGRVCGANVLTF
TGTGCCAGAAGCTTGGCAGGGAGGGTGTGTGGGGCCAACGTCCTGACTTTC
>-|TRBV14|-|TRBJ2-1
CASSQDWGGLFF
TGTGCCAGCAGCCAAGATTGGGGGGGCCTGTTCTTC
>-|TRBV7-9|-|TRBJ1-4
CASSASATNEKLFF
TGTGCCAGCAGCGCCAGTGCAACTAATGAAAAACTGTTTTTT
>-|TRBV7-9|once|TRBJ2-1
CASSFSVDEQFF
TGTGCCAGCAGCTTTTCAGTGGATGAGCAGTTCTTC
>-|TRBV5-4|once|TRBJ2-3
CATSSDTDTQYF
TGTGCCACCTCTAGCGACACAGATACGCAGTATTTT
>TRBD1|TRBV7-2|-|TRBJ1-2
CASSLRRDRGMYGYTF
TGTGCCAGCAGCTTAAGGAGGGACAGGGGGATGTATGGCTACACCTTC
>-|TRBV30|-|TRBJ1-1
CAWGPANEAFF
TGTGCCTGGGGACCGGCAAATGAAGCTTTCTTT
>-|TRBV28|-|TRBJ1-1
CASSLGQWNTEAFF
TGTGCCAGCAGTTTAGGACAGTGGAACACTGAAGCTTTCTTT
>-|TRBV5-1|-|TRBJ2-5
CASSLTPGVVKETQYF
TGCGCCAGCAGCTTGACCCCTGGGGTTGTCAAAGAGACCCAGTACTTC
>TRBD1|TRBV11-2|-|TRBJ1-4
CASSSQQGVAEKLFF
TGTGCCAGCAGCTCCCAACAGGGGGTCGCGGAAAAACTGTTTTTT
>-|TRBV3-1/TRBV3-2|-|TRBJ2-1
CASSYDRSSYNEQFF
TGTGCCAGCAGCTACGACAGAAGCTCCTACAATGAGCAGTTCTTC
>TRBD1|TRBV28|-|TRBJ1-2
CASFMWGGSGLWGQGNHGYTF
TGTGCCAGTTTCATGTGGGGAGGGTCCGGATTGTGGGGACAGGGTAATCATGGCTACACCTTC
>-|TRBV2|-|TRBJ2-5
CASSVERGETQYF
TGTGCCAGCAGTGTGGAACGGGGAGAGACCCAGTACTTC
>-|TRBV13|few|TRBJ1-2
CARPMYTF
TGTGCCAGGCCCATGTACACCTTC
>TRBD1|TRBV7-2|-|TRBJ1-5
CASSPGTGSNQPQHF
TGTGCCAGCAGCCCCGGGACAGGATCTAATCAGCCCCAGCATTTT
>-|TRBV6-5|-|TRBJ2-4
CASRMTLAKNIQYF
TGTGCCAGCAGAATGACCCTAGCCAAAAACATTCAGTACTTC
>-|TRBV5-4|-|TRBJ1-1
CASSLAAGDEAFF
TGTGCCAGCAGCTTGGCGGCAGGGGATGAAGCTTTCTTT
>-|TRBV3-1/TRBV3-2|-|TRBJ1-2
CASSQVESVTF
TGTGCCAGCAGCCAAGTTGAATCTGTTACCTTC
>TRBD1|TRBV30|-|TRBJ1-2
CAWSAQGASGYTF
TGTGCCTGGAGTGCCCAGGGGGCTTCTGGCTACACCTTC
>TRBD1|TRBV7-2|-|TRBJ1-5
CASSRDRAKQPQHF
TGTGCCAGCAGCCGGGACAGGGCGAAGCAGCCCCAGCATTTT
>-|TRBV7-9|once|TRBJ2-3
CASSLGRGTPDTQYF
TGTGCCAGCAGCTTAGGTCGTGGGACCCCAGATACGCAGTATTTT
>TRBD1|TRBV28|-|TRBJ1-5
CASSEGGRGTLGNQPQHF
TGTGCCAGCAGCGAAGGGGGCAGGGGCACCTTAGGCAATCAGCCCCAGCATTTT
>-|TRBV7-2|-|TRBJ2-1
CASARWRDEQFF
TGTGCCAGCGCCAGATGGAGGGATGAGCAGTTCTTC
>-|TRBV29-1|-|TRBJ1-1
CSGTGGRGFMNTEAFF
TGCAGCGGTACCGGGGGCAGGGGATTCATGAACACTGAAGCTTTCTTT
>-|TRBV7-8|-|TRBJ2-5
CASSSSRLGRQETQYF
TGTGCCAGCAGCTCCAGCCGTTTGGGTCGTCAAGAGACCCAGTACTTC